In its sample, the clone carrying this TCR beta chain was seen a few times. Antigen unknown. The entry originates in a study of tumor-infiltrating lymphocytes in localized non-small cell lung cancer. Study-level information: Several tumor histologies, both smoking statuses, and some post-neoadjuvant chemotherapy samples were included. Resected tumor was paired with non-adjacent uninvolved lung from the same patient.

Study outcomes and limitations: Compared with uninvolved lung, tumors showed higher T cell infiltration by TCRbeta sequencing. Each assay used a separate piece of the same tissue.

V shed 7 bases and J shed 2 bases, with 15 bases lying between them. The CDR3 sequence is 15 residues long. Germline CDR1 reads MDHEN; CDR2 reads SYDVKM. TCRdb's copy holds only in-frame clones and misses some; the assay was immunoSEQ multiplex PCR. The table includes roughly 12,000 clones, about three quarters detected once. Sequenced sample: uninvolved lung tissue not adjacent to the tumor. This sequence originates from a human donor with non-small cell lung cancer. V gene TRBV28 combines with J gene TRBJ1-5; D is unresolved. The CDR3 DNA reads TGTGCCAGCAAGGAGGCCTTGTTAGGCAATCAGCCCCAGCATTTT. Translating it yields CASKEALLGNQPQHF. Full variable domain (outside the CDR3, taken from reference TRBV28 and TRBJ1-5): DVKVTQSSRYLVKRTGEKVFLECVQDMDHENMFWYRQDPGLGLRLIYFSYDVKMKEKGDIPEGYSVSREKKERFSLILESASTNQTSMYLCASKEALLGNQPQHFGDGTRLSIL.